This T cell receptor beta chain is from a study of CD8 T cells in ankylosing spondylitis (TCRdb year 2017). Background for the entire study: The study set out to find disease-linked TCR variants by profiling T cell receptor beta repertoires in ankylosing spondylitis patients and healthy donors. The full study cohort was made up of roughly 25 ankylosing spondylitis patients and 108 healthy donors. Samples of peripheral blood were taken, and for ankylosing spondylitis patients, synovial fluid was collected as well.

What the work shows at the level of the full study, not this receptor alone: A TCR beta motif of several highly homologous amino acid variants appeared characteristic of blood from ankylosing spondylitis patients. Some of the motif variants had been reported before in the synovial fluid and blood of reactive arthritis patients, a finding that suggests common disease-initiation mechanisms. The disease-linked clones were reported to be significantly enriched in matched synovial fluid samples from ankylosing spondylitis patients. A CD8+ phenotype was shown by the disease-linked clones, which were found at relatively low frequencies in peripheral blood.

Only one count was recorded for this clonotype. No cognate antigen has been identified for it. No base-level quality is on record; no much larger clone is a single base apart. One read alone provides weak support. The listed sequencing device is Illumina HiSeq 2500. Quantitative 5'-RACE with molecular barcodes was the method used to prepare the TCR beta libraries. The authors' analysis ran thus. Disease-linked TCR variants were identified with a new computational method built on a probabilistic model of VDJ rearrangement. TCRdb reworked the public reads: Q25 trimming with fastp, MiXCR clone assembly, productive beta chains retained. Each entry merges the rows of one CDR3 protein and shows their most common DNA and genes. These V and J calls originate from TCRdb's pipeline instead of the authors' own analysis. Counted in this sample were 200,000 to 300,000 distinct CDR3 sequences; around 9.1% of them appeared once. Nearly 7% of the sample is held by the ten biggest clonotypes.

Sequencing was carried out using blood, either unsorted or a sorted T cell fraction (not recorded which). The sequence was obtained from a male donor with ankylosing spondylitis or in good health (not recorded which).

The CDR3 is CACCSFPQPAGENTGELFF. Read as DNA, the sequence is TGTGCCTGCTGTTCATTTCCCCAGCCGGCAGGGGAGAACACCGGGGAGCTGTTTTTT. The sequence joins TRBV2 to TRBJ2-2; TRBD1 could be the D gene, as 6 bases match. Deletion took 11 bases off V and 1 base off J, with a span of 29 bases between the germline ends. From the cysteine through the phenylalanine, the CDR3 covers 19 amino acids. CDR3 DNA only is kept here, 57 bases in frame from base 1. From a lookup of the germline V gene, CDR1 and CDR2 are SNHLY and FYNNEI.